This T cell receptor (beta chain) is drawn from a study of early T cells in non-severe SARS-CoV-2 infection listed by TCRdb under 2021. Background on the whole study: Because TCR sequencing was done on bulk RNA from unsorted whole blood, the alpha and beta chains could not be paired. Broad study findings and their caveats: VDJdb matching was skewed toward anti-spike CD8 responses, so virus-specific expansions were likely underestimated and private and CD4 specificities were missed.

Comment on this clonotype: No cognate antigen has been identified for it. No base qualities exist here, and no much larger clone lies one base off it.

This was a case-control study nested in a cohort of healthcare workers in London, UK, who had nasopharyngeal swab PCR tests and blood samples taken every week. Healthcare workers were recruited between 23 and 31 March 2020, during the week of the UK lockdown, and were followed weekly for up to about 15 weeks. The library was produced with 5' RACE. Sequencing took place on a NextSeq 500. The TCR library protocol attached unique molecular identifiers to individual cDNA molecules to correct for sequencing error and PCR bias. Sequencing covered both TCR alpha and beta chains, and within each sample the abundances of alpha and beta sequences were tightly co-correlated. In the original analysis: Decombinator V4 was used to perform V gene, J gene and CDR3 annotation of TCR sequences. TCRs were defined as expanded if a significant change between any two time points was detected under a Poisson model with p below 0.0001. TCR abundances were normalised to the total number of TCRs sequenced per sample and expressed as counts per million. MAIT TCRs were defined by TRAV1-2 paired with TRAJ12, TRAJ20 or TRAJ33, and iNKT TCRs by TRAV10 paired with TRAJ18. VDJdb, accessed 1 November 2021, was searched for CMV, EBV and SARS-CoV-2 annotated TCRs, excluding TCRs annotated for multiple antigens. TCRdb trimmed the raw reads at Q25, called clones with MiXCR and kept productive beta chains. Duplicate CDR3 protein sequences are folded into a single record with the most common DNA and genes. TCRdb, not the original authors, processed these V and J calls. The sample data list about 97,000 distinct CDR3 sequences, and approximately 9.9% of these were observed just once. The ten largest clonotypes hold roughly 4.5% of the sample.

The germline V gene encodes CDR1 SGHRS and CDR2 YFSETQ. Inclusive of the bounding cysteine and phenylalanine, the CDR3 is 15 residues long. The sequence is cut down to CDR3 DNA, 45 bases in frame from base 1. The junction shows trimming of 4 bases on V and 7 bases on J, and the gene matches do not reach 8 bases of it. This chain is built from TRBV5-1 and TRBJ2-1, and TRBD2 aligns with 10 junction nucleotides. This sequence originates from an adult who was a healthcare worker with PCR-confirmed SARS-CoV-2 infection or an uninfected control (not recorded which). The source material was whole blood, sampled at baseline. The CDR3 here reads CASSVTSGSINEQFF. The base sequence is TGCGCCAGCAGCGTGACTAGCGGGTCGATTAATGAGCAGTTCTTC.